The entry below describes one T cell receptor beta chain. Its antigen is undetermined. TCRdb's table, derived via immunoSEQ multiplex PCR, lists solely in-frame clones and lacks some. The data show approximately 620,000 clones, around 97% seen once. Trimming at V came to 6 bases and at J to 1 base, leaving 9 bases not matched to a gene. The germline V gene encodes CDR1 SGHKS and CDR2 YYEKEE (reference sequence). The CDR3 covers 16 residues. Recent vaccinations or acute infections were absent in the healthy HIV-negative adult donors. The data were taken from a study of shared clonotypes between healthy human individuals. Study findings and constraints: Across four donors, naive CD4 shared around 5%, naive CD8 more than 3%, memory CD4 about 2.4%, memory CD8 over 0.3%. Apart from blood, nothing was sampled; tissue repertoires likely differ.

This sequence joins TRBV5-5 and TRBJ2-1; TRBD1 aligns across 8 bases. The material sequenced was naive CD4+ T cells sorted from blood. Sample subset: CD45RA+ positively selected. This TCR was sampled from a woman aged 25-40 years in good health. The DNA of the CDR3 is TGTGCCAGCACCGCCGAGGACAGGGTTTCCTACAATGAGCAGTTCTTC. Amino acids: CASTAEDRVSYNEQFF.